Following are 19 T cell receptor beta chains from one sample sequenced in a study of T cell responses to AZD1222 COVID-19 vaccine. TCRdb's table, derived via immunoSEQ multiplex PCR, lists solely in-frame clones and lacks some. This sample has about 79,000 clones, with more than 70% found just once. Sequences were derived from peripheral blood, sampled on day 0 of AZD1222 vaccination. Receptors originate from an adult in good health.

The V and J genes are TRBV5-4 and TRBJ2-1; D remains ambiguous. Germline CDR1 and CDR2: SGHNT and YYREEE (reference sequence). The CDR3 is 12 amino acids. With 0 bases removed from V and 7 bases from J, the gap between germline ends came to 5 bases. The CDR3 loop reads CASSLAANEQFF. The CDR3 DNA reads as TGTGCCAGCAGCTTGGCTGCGAATGAGCAGTTCTTC.

V and J are TRBV18 and TRBJ1-5, with 11 bases identical to TRBD1. The CDR3 has 17 amino acids. V was pared by 3 bases and J by 0 bases, with 4 bases of the junction left unmatched. The germline gives CDR1 KGHSH, CDR2 LQKENI. The CDR3 spells CASSPGDRGNSNQPQHF. Here the CDR3 DNA reads TGTGCCAGCTCACCGGGGGACAGGGGGAATAGCAATCAGCCCCAGCATTTT.

The J gene is TRBJ2-1, the V gene TRBV21-1; the table's TRBD1 call for D was not verified on the DNA. TRBV21-1 is a recognized pseudogene. The length of the CDR3 is 16 residues. The CDR3 bases are TGTGCCAGCACCAGCTCCTTGCCACAGAAAGACAATGAGCAGTTCTTC. Protein product: CASTSSLPQKDNEQFF.

The J gene is TRBJ1-4, the V gene TRBV6-5; weak D call: TRBD1 (5 bases). V lost 8 bases and J lost 8, with 21 bases in between. Germline CDR1 reads MNHEY; CDR2 reads SVGAGI. This CDR3 is built from 15 residues. CDR3 amino acids: CASDLGGLNGEKLFF. CDR3 DNA sequence: TGTGCCAGCGATTTGGGGGGACTCAACGGAGAAAAACTGTTTTTT.

This rearrangement joins TRBV7-2 to TRBJ2-3; possible D gene TRBD1, 6 bases. Germline-derived CDR1 and CDR2 are SGHTA and FQGNSA. The CDR3 spans 17 residues. With 5 bases removed from V and 1 base from J, the gap between germline ends came to 19 bases. As DNA, the CDR3 is TGTGCCAGCAGCCCAGTCGTCCGGGGACAAGGCACAGATACGCAGTATTTT. It codes for CASSPVVRGQGTDTQYF.

The gene calls are TRBV19 and TRBJ1-5; D might be TRBD1 (6 bases). Germline-derived CDR1 and CDR2 are LNHDA and SQIVND (reference sequence). The V end lost 1 base, the J end lost 4 bases, and 14 bases lay between the germline ends. The CDR3 totals 16 residues. The DNA for the CDR3 is TGTGCCAGTAGTATAGGGCAGGGGATCGGGAATCAGCCCCAGCATTTT. Residues: CASSIGQGIGNQPQHF.

The V call is TRBV12-3 or TRBV12-4, the J call TRBJ2-7, with 7 positions matching TRBD1. The V segment lost 5 bases and the J segment 5 bases; nucleotides outside the gene matches: 6. The length of the CDR3 is 13 residues. The CDR3: CASSIGTENEQYF. The CDR3 region has the DNA TGTGCCAGCAGTATTGGGACAGAAAACGAGCAGTACTTC.

The chain employs TRBV27 and TRBJ1-2; TRBD1 matches at 8 bases. The CDR3 is made up of 19 amino acids. V shed 2 bases, J shed 0 bases, and the junction held 14 bases outside the gene matches. Germline CDR1 and CDR2: MNHEY and SMNVEV (reference sequence). This CDR3 is CASSLRPDRAIDPNYGYTF. CDR3 coding DNA: TGTGCCAGCAGTTTAAGACCGGACAGGGCAATCGATCCTAACTATGGCTACACCTTC.

This clone was picked up a small number of times. The chain combines TRBV3-1 (or the pseudogene TRBV3-2) with TRBJ1-5; tentatively, D is TRBD1 (6 bases). This CDR3 region has 18 residues. Trimming removed 4 bases from V and 0 bases from J, with 19 bases in between. Germline CDR1 reads LGHDT; CDR2 reads YNNKEL (reference sequence). The CDR3 protein is CASSPGVQGFYSNQPQHF. In DNA form, the CDR3 reads TGTGCCAGCAGCCCCGGGGTACAGGGTTTTTATAGCAATCAGCCCCAGCATTTT.

J is TRBJ1-1 and V is TRBV3-1 (or the pseudogene TRBV3-2); tentatively, D is TRBD1 (6 bases). Between the trimmed V and J ends, which lost 1 base and 4 bases, there was a span of 19 bases. The CDR3 sequence is 17 residues long. The germline gives CDR1 LGHDT, CDR2 YNNKEL (reference sequence). The CDR3 region has the DNA TGTGCCAGCAGCCAAGTCGGGGGCGGAATTGTGGGCACTGAAGCTTTCTTT. Its translation: CASSQVGGGIVGTEAFF.

The chain uses TRBV2 and TRBJ2-7, with D perhaps matching TRBD2 (6 bases). This CDR3 spans 15 amino acids. CDR1 and CDR2 from the germline V gene are SNHLY and FYNNEI. The V end was cut by 9 bases, the J end by 4 bases, with 22 bases between. The CDR3 loop is CARGAPGLLLYEQYF. In nucleotides, the CDR3 is TGTGCCAGAGGTGCCCCGGGACTCTTGTTATACGAGCAGTACTTC.

This chain connects TRBV5-6 to TRBJ1-2, with D perhaps TRBD1 (6 bases). This CDR3 is built from 14 residues. V was pared by 2 bases and J by 7 bases, with 15 bases between. Looked up from germline, CDR1 is SGHDT and CDR2 is YYEEEE. CDR3 residues: CASSFNRALGGYTF. In nucleotides, the CDR3 is TGTGCCAGCAGCTTTAACAGGGCCTTGGGTGGCTACACCTTC.

This sequence joins TRBV5-4 and TRBJ1-2; 7 bases align to TRBD1. With 2 bases clipped from V and 5 bases from J, the junction kept 9 bases outside the gene matches. CDR1 and CDR2 from the germline V gene are SGHNT and YYREEE (reference sequence). The CDR3 runs to 15 residues. The CDR3 is CASSLREGAGYGYTF. In DNA form, the CDR3 reads TGTGCCAGCAGCTTACGAGAGGGGGCGGGATATGGCTACACCTTC. The variable domain in full, with the rest retrieved from reference TRBV5-4 and TRBJ1-2, is ETGVTQSPTHLIKTRGQQVTLRCSSQSGHNTVSWYQQALGQGPQFIFQYYREEENGRGNFPPRFSGLQFPNYSSELNVNALELDDSALYLCASSLREGAGYGYTFGSGTRLTVV.

This chain connects TRBV6-5 to TRBJ2-7, with TRBD2 matching 9 bases. CDR1 MNHEY and CDR2 SVGAGI come from the germline V gene. CDR3 length: 13 residues. V shed 7 bases, J shed 5 bases, and the junction held 6 bases outside the gene matches. Written as DNA, the CDR3 is TGTGCCAGCACCGGACTAGCGACTCACGAGCAGTACTTC. This translates into CASTGLATHEQYF.

The V call is TRBV5-1, the J call TRBJ1-2; D may be TRBD1 (6 bases). Looked up from germline, CDR1 is SGHRS and CDR2 is YFSETQ. Deletions cut 4 bases from V and 4 bases from J, with 11 bases between. This CDR3 comprises 13 residues. CDR3 nucleotide sequence: TGCGCCAGCAGCCCACAGGGTAGCTATGGCTACACCTTC. Translating it yields CASSPQGSYGYTF.

This chain links TRBV30 with TRBJ2-3; D is unresolved. Trimming left V 3 bases short and J 5 bases short, with 15 bases between. The CDR3 loop spans 14 amino acids. Germline values: CDR1 GTSNPN, CDR2 SVGIG (reference sequence). The CDR3, as DNA: TGTGCCTGGAGCCCCTTAAGTGCCGGAGATACGCAGTATTTT. It encodes CAWSPLSAGDTQYF.

This clone came up a few times. V gene TRBV5-1 combines with J gene TRBJ2-5; 7 nucleotides match TRBD1. From germline, CDR1 is SGHRS and CDR2 YFSETQ. J was trimmed by 2 bases and V by 3 bases; bases with no gene match: 7. This CDR3 spans 15 amino acids. CDR3 in DNA: TGCGCCAGCAGCTCGTTACAGGGGACACAAGAGACCCAGTACTTC. It is translated as CASSSLQGTQETQYF.

The chain employs TRBV15 and TRBJ2-5; TRBD1 agrees at 10 bases. V lost 2 bases to trimming and J lost 5 bases; unmatched junction nucleotides: 8. Germline CDR1 and CDR2: LNHNV and YYDKDF (reference sequence). The CDR3 runs 16 residues. The CDR3 protein is CATSRPLGTGAETQYF. DNA for the CDR3: TGTGCCACCAGCAGACCCTTAGGGACAGGGGCGGAGACCCAGTACTTC.

This chain connects TRBV5-1 to TRBJ2-3, with 7 nucleotides matching TRBD1. Trimming cost V 4 bases and J 6 bases; bases outside gene matches: 8. There are 14 residues in the CDR3. Germline V gene sequence: CDR1 SGHRS, CDR2 YFSETQ. CDR3 bases: TGCGCCAGCAGCAAAAGGGGGCATGAGGATACGCAGTATTTT. Translating it yields CASSKRGHEDTQYF.